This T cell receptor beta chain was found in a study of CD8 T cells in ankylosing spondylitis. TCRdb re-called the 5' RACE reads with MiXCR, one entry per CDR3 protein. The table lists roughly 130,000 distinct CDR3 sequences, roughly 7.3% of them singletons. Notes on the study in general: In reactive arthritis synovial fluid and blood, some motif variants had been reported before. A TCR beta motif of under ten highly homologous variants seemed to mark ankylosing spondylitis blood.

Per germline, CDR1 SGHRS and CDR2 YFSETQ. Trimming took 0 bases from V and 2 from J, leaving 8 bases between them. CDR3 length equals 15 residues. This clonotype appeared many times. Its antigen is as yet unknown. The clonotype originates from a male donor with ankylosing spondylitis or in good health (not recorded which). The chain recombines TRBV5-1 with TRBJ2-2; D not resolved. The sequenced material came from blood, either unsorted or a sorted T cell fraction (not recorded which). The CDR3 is CASSLENVNTGELFF. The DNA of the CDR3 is TGCGCCAGCAGCTTGGAAAATGTCAACACCGGGGAGCTGTTTTTT.